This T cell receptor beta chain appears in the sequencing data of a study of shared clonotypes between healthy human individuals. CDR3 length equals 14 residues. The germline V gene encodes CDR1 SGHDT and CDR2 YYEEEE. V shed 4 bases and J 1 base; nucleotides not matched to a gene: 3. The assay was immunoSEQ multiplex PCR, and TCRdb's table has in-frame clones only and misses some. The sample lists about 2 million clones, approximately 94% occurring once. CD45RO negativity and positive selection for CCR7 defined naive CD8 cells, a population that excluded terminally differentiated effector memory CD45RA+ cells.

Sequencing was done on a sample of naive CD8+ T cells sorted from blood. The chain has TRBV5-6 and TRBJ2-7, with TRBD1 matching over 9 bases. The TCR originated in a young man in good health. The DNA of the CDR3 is TGTGCCAGCAGCATGGGGACAGGGTCCTACGAGCAGTACTTC. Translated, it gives CASSMGTGSYEQYF.